The rows below give T cell receptor beta chains drawn from one sample of a study of beta chain features in type 1 diabetes. The data were produced by immunoSEQ multiplex PCR, yet TCRdb's version contains in-frame clones alone and is incomplete. The table has 300,000 to 350,000 clones, roughly 13% seen once. The specimen sequenced was naive CD4+ T cells from blood. Every receptor here comes from a young woman with type 1 diabetes. CDR3s include the opening cysteine and the closing phenylalanine or tryptophan. The order of the fields is J gene, V gene, clone size, D gene, CDR3 protein, CDR3 DNA. A D gene is named only where the DNA matches it firmly. Not all rows give a size; the values are once, few, many and, for expanded clones, a class.

j_gene: TRBJ2-5
v_gene: TRBV9
abundance: NA
d_gene: TRBD2
CDR3aa: CASSVGSGRVETQYF
CDR3nt: TGTGCCAGCAGCGTAGGTAGCGGGAGGGTAGAGACCCAGTACTTC

j_gene: TRBJ1-1
v_gene: TRBV5-1
abundance: few
d_gene: NA
CDR3aa: CASSPGQNTEAFF
CDR3nt: TGCGCCAGCAGCCCCGGACAGAACACTGAAGCTTTCTTT

j_gene: TRBJ1-5
v_gene: TRBV29-1
abundance: few
d_gene: TRBD1
CDR3aa: CSVGTGEGQPQHF
CDR3nt: TGCAGCGTCGGGACAGGGGAGGGTCAGCCCCAGCATTTT

j_gene: TRBJ2-3
v_gene: TRBV4-1
abundance: NA
d_gene: TRBD2
CDR3aa: CASSQGRLAGSDTQYF
CDR3nt: TGCGCCAGCAGCCAAGGCCGACTAGCGGGATCGGATACGCAGTATTTT

j_gene: TRBJ1-5
v_gene: TRBV5-6
abundance: few
d_gene: TRBD1
CDR3aa: CASSEWTGGVRQPQHF
CDR3nt: TGTGCCAGCAGCGAATGGACAGGGGGAGTGCGGCAGCCCCAGCATTTT

j_gene: TRBJ2-4
v_gene: TRBV5-4
abundance: NA
d_gene: NA
CDR3aa: CASSPGRARRSAKNIQYF
CDR3nt: TGTGCCAGCAGCCCCGGCCGCGCGAGGAGGTCCGCCAAAAACATTCAGTACTTC

j_gene: TRBJ2-1
v_gene: TRBV7-8
abundance: few
d_gene: TRBD1
CDR3aa: CASSPRDSKPNEQFF
CDR3nt: TGTGCCAGCAGCCCCCGGGACAGTAAGCCTAATGAGCAGTTCTTC

j_gene: TRBJ1-1
v_gene: TRBV6-6
abundance: NA
d_gene: NA
CDR3aa: CASSYFLNTEAFF
CDR3nt: TGTGCCAGCAGTTATTTCTTGAACACTGAAGCTTTCTTT

j_gene: TRBJ2-3
v_gene: TRBV9
abundance: NA
d_gene: NA
CDR3aa: CASSYSSTDTQYF
CDR3nt: TGTGCCAGCAGTTACTCTAGCACAGATACGCAGTATTTT

j_gene: TRBJ1-4
v_gene: TRBV7-2
abundance: NA
d_gene: TRBD1
CDR3aa: CASSPRQGAGEKLFF
CDR3nt: TGTGCCAGCAGCCCTCGACAGGGGGCAGGGGAAAAACTGTTTTTT

j_gene: TRBJ2-1
v_gene: TRBV10-3
abundance: NA
d_gene: TRBD2
CDR3aa: CAISEWESKPSGRSYNEQFF
CDR3nt: TGTGCCATCAGTGAGTGGGAATCGAAGCCTAGCGGGAGATCCTACAATGAGCAGTTCTTC

j_gene: TRBJ2-2
v_gene: TRBV29-1
abundance: NA
d_gene: TRBD1
CDR3aa: CSVVDRSATGELFF
CDR3nt: TGCAGCGTTGTGGACAGGTCGGCCACCGGGGAGCTGTTTTTT

j_gene: TRBJ2-3
v_gene: TRBV5-1
abundance: few
d_gene: NA
CDR3aa: CASRPFQGSRTDTQYF
CDR3nt: TGCGCCAGCAGGCCCTTTCAGGGTTCGCGCACAGATACGCAGTATTTT

j_gene: TRBJ1-1
v_gene: TRBV27
abundance: few
d_gene: TRBD1
CDR3aa: CASSPGDRLYTEAFF
CDR3nt: TGTGCCAGCAGTCCGGGGGACAGACTATACACTGAAGCTTTCTTT

j_gene: TRBJ1-5
v_gene: TRBV27
abundance: few
d_gene: NA
CDR3aa: CASGRDNQPQHF
CDR3nt: TGTGCCAGCGGGAGGGACAATCAGCCCCAGCATTTT